This T cell receptor (beta chain) stems from a study of T cell changes during pregnancy in multiple sclerosis. V lost 10 bases, J lost 3 bases, and 10 bases lay in between. The V gene's germline CDR1 is LNHDA and CDR2 SQIVND (reference sequence). This CDR3 has 11 residues. Sequencing was performed with immunoSEQ multiplex PCR; in TCRdb, only in-frame clones are kept and a portion is missing. The sample records fewer than 20,000 clones, more than 70% being singletons. The gene calls are TRBV19 and TRBJ2-7; TRBD1 is a possible D gene (6 bases). The receptor was isolated from a female donor with multiple sclerosis, enrolled in a pregnancy study. This specimen was CD8+ T cells from peripheral blood mononuclear cells, taken after pregnancy. This chain's CDR3 is CATSQGYEQYF. The CDR3 bases are TGTGCCACCTCACAGGGCTACGAGCAGTACTTC.